One sample yielded the 10 T cell receptor beta chains listed below, sequenced in a study of neurological immune-mediated disorders. Each CDR3 protein gets one entry after TCRdb re-called the 5' RACE reads with MiXCR. The sample carries about 89,000 distinct CDR3 sequences, 2.5% to 3% recorded once. The sequenced sample was PBMCs. These receptors were collected from a woman between 25 and 40 years old with multiple sclerosis.

In its sample, this clonotype was seen many times. The chain combines TRBV7-2 with TRBJ2-5; 12 bases fit TRBD2. The CDR3 loop spans 17 amino acids. V shed 5 bases, J shed 0 bases, and the junction held 7 bases outside the gene matches. Germline lookup yields CDR1 SGHTA and CDR2 FQGNSA. The CDR3 loop reads CASSAGTSGLNQETQYF. The CDR3 region has the DNA TGTGCCAGCAGCGCCGGGACTAGCGGGCTCAACCAAGAGACCCAGTACTTC.

This clonotype was detected ten times or more. This sequence joins TRBV5-1 and TRBJ2-1, with 12 bases matching TRBD2. Trimming cost V 4 bases and J 0 bases; bases outside gene matches: 11. Germline V gives CDR1 SGHRS, CDR2 YFSETQ. This CDR3 comprises 19 residues. In nucleotides, the CDR3 is TGCGCCAGCAGCAAGGGGGGACTAGCGGGTTCAAGCTCCTACAATGAGCAGTTCTTC. This gives the protein CASSKGGLAGSSSYNEQFF.

This clonotype was observed at least ten times. The rearrangement uses TRBV29-1 and TRBJ2-7; D remains ambiguous. Germline V gene lookup returns CDR1 SQVTM and CDR2 ANQGSEA. The CDR3 is 11 residues long. Trimming cost V 4 bases and J 3 bases, with 7 bases left between them. CDR3 sequence (DNA): TGCAGCGTTGGATTGGGCTACGAGCAGTACTTC. Translated, it gives CSVGLGYEQYF.

This clonotype showed up many times. The chain joins TRBV10-3 to TRBJ2-7; D is undetermined. The germline V gene has CDR1 ENHRY and CDR2 SYGVKD. Trimming removed 4 bases from V and 10 bases from J, with 14 bases in between. The CDR3 is made up of 12 amino acids. The CDR3 loop reads CAISVEYLVQYF. Here the CDR3 DNA reads TGTGCCATCAGTGTTGAGTATTTGGTACAGTACTTC.

The sample holds a few counts of this clonotype. A much larger clone sits a single nucleotide away, making a read error possible. The genes are TRBV20-1 and TRBJ2-3, with D uncertain. The germline gives CDR1 DFQATT, CDR2 SNEGSKA (reference sequence). This CDR3 has 12 residues. Between the trimmed V and J ends, which lost 7 bases and 0 bases, there was a span of 8 bases. CDR3 coding DNA: TGCAGTGAGCCGGAGAGCACAGATACGCAGTATTTT. Translated: CSEPESTDTQYF.

This clonotype occurred many times. V gene TRBV7-9 combines with J gene TRBJ2-7; D may be TRBD1 (6 bases). This CDR3 is built from 14 residues. Germline V gene lookup returns CDR1 SEHNR and CDR2 FQNEAQ (reference sequence). The V and J ends lost 0 bases and 1 base respectively, with 7 bases between them. The CDR3 protein is CASSLAGHSYEQYF. For the CDR3, the DNA is TGTGCCAGCAGCTTAGCGGGACATTCCTACGAGCAGTACTTC.

This clonotype was seen at least ten times. This sequence joins TRBV20-1 and TRBJ1-1; D is unresolved. The germline V gene has CDR1 DFQATT and CDR2 SNEGSKA (reference sequence). Trimming cost V 0 bases and J 4 bases, with 15 bases left between them. This CDR3 has 15 amino acids. The CDR3 DNA follows: TGCAGTGCTAGAGATCTTAAGTCGAGGGTCACTGAAGCTTTCTTT. It specifies CSARDLKSRVTEAFF.

This clonotype was detected many times. V gene TRBV7-8 combines with J gene TRBJ2-1; TRBD2 matches at 10 bases. CDR3 length: 17 amino acids. V shed 1 base and J 3 bases; nucleotides not matched to a gene: 6. Germline V gene sequence: CDR1 SGHVS, CDR2 FQNEAQ. Here the CDR3 DNA reads TGTGCCAGCAGCTTAGAGATAGCGGGGGGTCTCTACAATGAGCAGTTCTTC. This gives the protein CASSLEIAGGLYNEQFF.

There are many counts of this clonotype. The genes are TRBV7-9 and TRBJ2-7; D perhaps matches TRBD2 (6 bases). Per germline, CDR1 SEHNR and CDR2 FQNEAQ (reference sequence). This CDR3 spans 14 amino acids. Trimming left V 7 bases short and J 0 bases short, with 13 bases between. As DNA, the CDR3 is TGTGCCAGCATATCGGGACTCAGCTCCTACGAGCAGTACTTC. Its protein product is CASISGLSSYEQYF.

A note on this clonotype: The missing conserved phenylalanine or tryptophan at the end of this CDR3 makes a read error likely. J is TRBJ2-5 and V is TRBV7-2; D is undetermined. This CDR3 contains 14 residues. V lost 4 bases to trimming and J lost 0 bases, with 9 bases between them. Germline lookup yields CDR1 SGHTA and CDR2 FQGNSA. For the CDR3, the DNA is TGTGCCAGCAGCTCGTGGAAGTACCAAGAGACCCAGTACTGC. This sequence encodes CASSSWKYQETQYC.